This T cell receptor beta chain was documented in a study of blood T cell repertoires in COVID-19. The method was immunoSEQ multiplex PCR; TCRdb's version includes in-frame clones alone and lacks a portion of them. Altogether 200,000 to 250,000 clones are present, 80% to 90% being singletons, with the ten largest covering around 7.5%. CDR1 and CDR2 from the germline V gene are MDHEN and SYDVKM. The CDR3 is 13 amino acids. V trimming: 1 base; J trimming: 10 bases; junction bases outside the gene matches: 6. The sequence derives from a woman older than 75 with COVID-19, enrolled during active disease. The chain carries TRBV28 and TRBJ1-2; TRBD1 agrees at 7 bases. Sequencing input: peripheral blood. The CDR3 sequence is CASSLLQGSLYTF. The CDR3 DNA reads as TGTGCCAGCAGTTTATTACAGGGGAGCCTCTACACCTTC.